The TCR beta chain described here comes from a study of vaccination effects on CD4 cells after COVID-19 (dated by TCRdb to between 2022 and 2023). Notes on the research overall: After vaccination, three convalescent patients were sampled at an early time point (day +14) and at a late time point (day +241, +227 and +161, respectively). Post-vaccine samples across the study were collected a median of 72 days after the second dose, with a range of 14 to 241. The study compared SARS-CoV-2 spike-specific CD4+ TCR repertoires before and after mRNA vaccination in COVID-19 convalescent patients and infection-naive vaccine recipients. Altogether, some ten COVID-19 convalescent patients and 4 SARS-CoV-2-naive healthy vaccine recipients made up the full study. Cultures from other donors in the study were sequenced with the Oncomine TCR Beta short-read assay on an Illumina iSeq 100. General conclusions and limits of the study: In convalescent patients, the post-vaccine spike-reactive repertoire was composed mainly of new vaccine-induced clones that were largely distinct from infection-induced clones. Clones induced by infection and clones induced by vaccination both contracted markedly at late timepoints after vaccination, which fits with T cell responses waning over time. The study was limited by a small number of convalescent patients and lacked early post-infection timepoints.

Libraries were built with the immunoSEQ multiplex PCR assay. DNA from the cultured, isolated CD4+ T cells was subjected to TCR beta CDR3 sequencing. Processing in the source paper ran as follows. The analysis removed non-productive TCR sequences, trimmed reads to the CDR3 region, and retained only CDR3s that were 7 or more amino acids long. Antigen-specific clonotypes were identified using the MANAFEST web app by comparison of expansion in peptide wells against reference cultures. Positive clones required FDR<0.05 expansion versus reference and all other wells, odds ratio above 5, and frequency above 0.1% in two replicate wells. A clonotype was defined as cross-reactive if the clonotype was significantly expanded both in SARS-CoV-2 spike wells and in at least one common cold coronavirus spike condition. CDR3 similarity was assessed by Levenshtein distance with the stringdist R package, and unrooted trees were built with ape in R 3.6.1. Not all clones reach the TCRdb copy of this immuneACCESS table, which keeps in-frame sequences only. Checked studies attribute under half of the gap to unresolved V genes and leave the rest unexplained. V and J calls and clone size are as listed in that table; D and trimming were resolved from the DNA. For this sample there are fewer than 15,000 clones; over 60% appear just once. Of the sample, around a third falls within the top ten clones.

The germline V gene encodes CDR1 GTSNPN and CDR2 SVGIG (reference sequence). The CDR3, cysteine through phenylalanine, is 13 amino acids long. Kept here is only the CDR3 DNA, which spans 39 bases and is read in frame from base 1. In the ViraFEST assay, PBMC were stimulated with viral peptide pools, and TCR sequencing was then used to find antigen-specific CD4+ T cell clonotypes based on their expansion. After about 9 days of culture, CD4+ T cells were isolated with the EasySep CD4+ T cell isolation kit. PCR-confirmed SARS-CoV-2 infection had occurred in convalescent patients between March and December 2020, before the Alpha, Beta and Delta variants emerged in the United States. Participants received two doses of either the BNT162b2 or the mRNA-1273 mRNA SARS-CoV-2 vaccine. Roughly 2.1 million PBMC per well were cultured in IMDM with around 5% human AB serum, about 9.4 IU/ml IL-2 and gentamicin, plus 10 ug/ml peptides. On days 3 and 7, half of the culture medium was replaced with fresh IL-2-containing medium. Unless noted otherwise, every peptide stimulation condition was grown in triplicate wells. Using Ficoll-Paque Plus gradient centrifugation, PBMC were separated from whole blood and then either used fresh or cryopreserved at -140C. The overlapping peptide pools covered the spike proteins of SARS-CoV-2 and of the common cold coronaviruses HCoV-NL63, HCoV-OC43 and HCoV-229E. The QIAamp micro DNA kit was used to extract genomic DNA from the cultured CD4+ T cells.

A remark on this clone: Which antigen it targets is not known. The junction departs from germline at one end; a sequencing error may be responsible.

This clonotype was obtained from a human donor who had a prior SARS-CoV-2 infection. The sequencing used CD4+ T cells from PBMCs cultured with HCoV-NL63 spike peptides, collected after COVID-19 vaccination. What this sample's cell subset or site label stands for: HCoV-NL63 spike overlapping peptide pool stimulation. Here the chain combines TRBV30 and TRBJ2-7, with TRBD2 identical over 10 junction bases. Here the CDR3 is given as CAWSVLASGSRHF. The DNA reads TGTGCCTGGAGTGTTTTGGCTAGCGGGAGTAGGCACTTC.